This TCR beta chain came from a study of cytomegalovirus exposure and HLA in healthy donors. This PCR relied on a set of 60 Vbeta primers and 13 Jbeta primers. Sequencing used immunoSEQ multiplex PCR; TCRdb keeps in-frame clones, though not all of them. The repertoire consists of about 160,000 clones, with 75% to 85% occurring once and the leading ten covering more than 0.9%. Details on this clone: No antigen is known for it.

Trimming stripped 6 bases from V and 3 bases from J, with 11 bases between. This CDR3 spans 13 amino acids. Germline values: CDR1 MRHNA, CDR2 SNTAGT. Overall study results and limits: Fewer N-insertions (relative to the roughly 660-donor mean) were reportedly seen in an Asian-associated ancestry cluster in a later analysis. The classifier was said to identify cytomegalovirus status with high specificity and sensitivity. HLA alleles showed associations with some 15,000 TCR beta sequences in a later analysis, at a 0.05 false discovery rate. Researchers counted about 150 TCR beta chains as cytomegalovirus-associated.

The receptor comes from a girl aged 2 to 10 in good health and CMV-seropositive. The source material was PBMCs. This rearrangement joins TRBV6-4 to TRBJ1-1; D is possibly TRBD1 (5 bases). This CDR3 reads CASRNRGDTEAFF. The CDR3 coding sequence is TGTGCCAGCAGAAATCGGGGGGACACTGAAGCTTTCTTT.